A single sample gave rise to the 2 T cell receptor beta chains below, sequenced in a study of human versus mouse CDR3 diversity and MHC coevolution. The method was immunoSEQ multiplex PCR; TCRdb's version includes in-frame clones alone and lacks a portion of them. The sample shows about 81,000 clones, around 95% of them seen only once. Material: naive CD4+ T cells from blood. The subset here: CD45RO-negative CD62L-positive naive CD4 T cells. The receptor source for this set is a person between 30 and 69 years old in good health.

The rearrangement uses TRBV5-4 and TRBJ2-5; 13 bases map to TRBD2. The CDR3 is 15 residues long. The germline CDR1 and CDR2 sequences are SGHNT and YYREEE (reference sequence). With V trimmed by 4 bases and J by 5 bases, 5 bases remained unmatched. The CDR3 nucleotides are TGTGCCAGCAGCCTCGGGACTAGCGGGGTGGAGACCCAGTACTTC. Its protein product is CASSLGTSGVETQYF.

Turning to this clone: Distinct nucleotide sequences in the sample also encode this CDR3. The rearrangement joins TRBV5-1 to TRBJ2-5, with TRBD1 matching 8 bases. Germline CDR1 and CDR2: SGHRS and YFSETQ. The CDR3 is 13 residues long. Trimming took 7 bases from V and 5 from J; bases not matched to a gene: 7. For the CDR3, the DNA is TGCGCCAGCTCCACAGGGGGTGGCGAGACCCAGTACTTC. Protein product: CASSTGGGETQYF.